This T cell receptor beta chain was sequenced during a study of cytomegalovirus exposure and HLA in healthy donors. Findings of the study overall: Indistinguishability led to the exclusion of some V segments, TRBV6-2 and TRBV6-3 included.

Germline V lookup: CDR1 SNHLY, CDR2 FYNNEI. Trimming cost V 11 bases and J 0 bases, with 16 bases left between them. This CDR3 has 14 amino acids. The PCR ran on 60 Vbeta and 13 Jbeta primers. Profiled with immunoSEQ multiplex PCR; TCRdb holds only in-frame clones, not every one. The sample contains around 200,000 clones, 82% of which appear only once. Of note for this clone: Its antigen remains unidentified.

The receptor's source is a young woman in good health and CMV-seronegative. The sample was PBMCs. The chain couples TRBV2 to TRBJ1-2; TRBD1 might be the D (6 bases). The CDR3 spells CAWTGGQTNYGYTF. In nucleotides, the CDR3 is TGTGCCTGGACGGGGGGGCAGACTAACTATGGCTACACCTTC.